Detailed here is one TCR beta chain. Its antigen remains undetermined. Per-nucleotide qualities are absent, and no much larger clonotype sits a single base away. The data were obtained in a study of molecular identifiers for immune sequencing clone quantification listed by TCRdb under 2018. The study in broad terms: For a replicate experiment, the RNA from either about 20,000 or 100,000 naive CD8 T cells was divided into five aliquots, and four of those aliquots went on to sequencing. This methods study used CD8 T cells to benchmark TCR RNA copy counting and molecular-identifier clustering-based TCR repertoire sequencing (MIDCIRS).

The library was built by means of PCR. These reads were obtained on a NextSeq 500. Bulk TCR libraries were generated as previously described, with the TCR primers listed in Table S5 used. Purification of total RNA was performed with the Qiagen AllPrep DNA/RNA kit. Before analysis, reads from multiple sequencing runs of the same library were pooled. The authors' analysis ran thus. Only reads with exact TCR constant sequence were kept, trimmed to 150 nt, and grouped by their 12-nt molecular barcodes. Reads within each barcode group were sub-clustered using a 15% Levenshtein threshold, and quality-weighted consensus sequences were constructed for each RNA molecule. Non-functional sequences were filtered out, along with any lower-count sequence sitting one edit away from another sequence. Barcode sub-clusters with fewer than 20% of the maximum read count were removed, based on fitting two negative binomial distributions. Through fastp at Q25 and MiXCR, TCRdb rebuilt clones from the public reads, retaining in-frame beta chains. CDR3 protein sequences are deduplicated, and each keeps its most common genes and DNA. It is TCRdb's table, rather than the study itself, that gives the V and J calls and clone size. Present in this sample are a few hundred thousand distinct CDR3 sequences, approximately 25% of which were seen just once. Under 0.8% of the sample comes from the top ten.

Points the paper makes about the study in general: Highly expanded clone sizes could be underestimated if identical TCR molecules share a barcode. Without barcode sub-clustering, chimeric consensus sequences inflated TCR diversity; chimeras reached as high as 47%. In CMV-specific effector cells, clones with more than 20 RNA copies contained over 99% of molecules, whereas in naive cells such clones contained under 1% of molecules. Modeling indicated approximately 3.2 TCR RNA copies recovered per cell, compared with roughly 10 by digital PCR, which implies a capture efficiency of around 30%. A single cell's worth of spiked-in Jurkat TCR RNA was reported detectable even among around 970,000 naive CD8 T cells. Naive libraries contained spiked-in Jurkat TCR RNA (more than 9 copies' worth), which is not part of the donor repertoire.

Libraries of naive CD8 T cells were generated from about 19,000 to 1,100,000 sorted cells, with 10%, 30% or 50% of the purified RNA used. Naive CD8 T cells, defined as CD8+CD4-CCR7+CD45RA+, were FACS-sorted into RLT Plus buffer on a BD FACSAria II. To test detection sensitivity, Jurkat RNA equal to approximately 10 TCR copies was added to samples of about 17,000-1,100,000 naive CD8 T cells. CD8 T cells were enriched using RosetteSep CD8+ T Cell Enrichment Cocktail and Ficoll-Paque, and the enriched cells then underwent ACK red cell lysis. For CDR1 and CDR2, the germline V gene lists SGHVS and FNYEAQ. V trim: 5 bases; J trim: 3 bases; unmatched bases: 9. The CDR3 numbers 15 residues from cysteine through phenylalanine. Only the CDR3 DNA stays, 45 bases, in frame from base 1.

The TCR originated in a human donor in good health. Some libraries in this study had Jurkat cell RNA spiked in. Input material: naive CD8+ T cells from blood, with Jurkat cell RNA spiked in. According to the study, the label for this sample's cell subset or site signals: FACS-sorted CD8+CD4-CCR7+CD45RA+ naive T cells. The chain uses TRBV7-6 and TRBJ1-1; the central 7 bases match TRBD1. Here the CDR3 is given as CASSNEGGAYTEAFF. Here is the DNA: TGTGCCAGCAGCAATGAAGGGGGCGCCTACACTGAAGCTTTCTTT.